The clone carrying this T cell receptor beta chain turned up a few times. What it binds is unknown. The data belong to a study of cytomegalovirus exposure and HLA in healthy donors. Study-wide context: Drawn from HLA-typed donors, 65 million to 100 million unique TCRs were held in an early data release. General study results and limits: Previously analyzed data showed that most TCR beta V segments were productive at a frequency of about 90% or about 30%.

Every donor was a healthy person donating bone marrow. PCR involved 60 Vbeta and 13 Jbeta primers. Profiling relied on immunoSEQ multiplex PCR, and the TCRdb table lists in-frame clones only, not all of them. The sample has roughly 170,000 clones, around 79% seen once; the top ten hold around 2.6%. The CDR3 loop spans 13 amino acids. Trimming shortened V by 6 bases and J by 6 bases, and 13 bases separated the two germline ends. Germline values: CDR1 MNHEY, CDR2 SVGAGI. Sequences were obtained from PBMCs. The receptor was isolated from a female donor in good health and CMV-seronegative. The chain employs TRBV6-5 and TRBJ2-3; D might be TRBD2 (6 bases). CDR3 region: CASSRGTHDTQYF. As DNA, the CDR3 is TGTGCCAGCAGCCGGGGGACCCACGATACGCAGTATTTT.